The 26 T cell receptor beta chains below were found in one sample sequenced in a study of Tregs in tolerant kidney transplant recipients. The protocol was immunoSEQ multiplex PCR, while the TCRdb copy is restricted to in-frame clones and leaves out a portion. The table lists tens of thousands of clones, less than 95% of them singletons. Source: Tregs from blood, taken before the transplant. These receptors were collected from a human donor who received a combined kidney and bone marrow transplant.

The V gene is TRBV14, the J gene TRBJ2-4; D is possibly TRBD1 (5 bases). Looked up from germline, CDR1 is SGHDN and CDR2 is FVKESK. This CDR3 region has 15 residues. Between the trimmed V and J ends, which lost 1 base and 4 bases, there was a span of 11 bases. This CDR3 reads CASSQASGFKNIQYF. The CDR3 DNA sequence: TGTGCCAGCAGCCAAGCTTCAGGGTTTAAAAACATTCAGTACTTC.

About this clone itself: The CDR3 end shows no conserved phenylalanine or tryptophan, and so a read error is likely. J is TRBJ2-3 and V is TRBV5-1; TRBD2 aligns across 11 bases. This CDR3 comprises 18 residues. Germline values: CDR1 SGHRS, CDR2 YFSETQ. The V segment lost 3 bases and the J segment 3 bases; nucleotides outside the gene matches: 12. Here the CDR3 DNA reads TGCGCCAGCAGCTCGGGGACCACCGGGACTAGCGGTACAGATACGCAGTATCTT. Translated: CASSSGTTGTSGTDTQYL.

The gene calls are TRBV2 and TRBJ2-1; D is uncertain. The V end was cut by 4 bases, the J end by 1 base, with 8 bases between. CDR3 length: 14 residues. CDR1 is SNHLY, CDR2 FYNNEI, per germline. The chain's CDR3 is CASSVDPSYNEQFF. In DNA, the CDR3 is TGTGCCAGCAGTGTTGACCCGTCCTACAATGAGCAGTTCTTC.

V gene TRBV9 combines with J gene TRBJ1-4, with D unclear. Germline CDR1 reads SGDLS; CDR2 reads YYNGEE. The CDR3 extends over 15 amino acids. V was pared by 2 bases and J by 0 bases, with 8 bases between. CDR3 amino acids: CASSVNTATNEKLFF. For the CDR3, the DNA is TGTGCCAGCAGCGTCAACACAGCAACTAATGAAAAACTGTTTTTT.

The chain has TRBV18 and TRBJ1-1; a possible D gene is TRBD1 (5 bases). The CDR3 totals 16 residues. Trimming pared 0 bases from V and 2 bases from J, leaving 13 bases between. CDR1 and CDR2 (germline): KGHSH, LQKENI. DNA for the CDR3: TGTGCCAGCTCACCACCAGGTGGGGCTGGCAACACTGAAGCTTTCTTT. Translated: CASSPPGGAGNTEAFF.

The gene calls are TRBV18 and TRBJ2-3; D uncertain. Per the germline V gene, CDR1 is KGHSH and CDR2 is LQKENI. The CDR3 consists of 14 residues. Trimming removed 5 bases at V and 0 bases at J, with 9 bases between. The CDR3 protein is CASSWTPSTDTQYF. In nucleotides, the CDR3 is TGTGCCAGCTCATGGACGCCGAGCACAGATACGCAGTATTTT.

The chain employs TRBV21-1 and TRBJ2-5; the table names TRBD2, a call not compared with the DNA. TRBV21-1 is labeled a pseudogene. This CDR3 comprises 18 residues. The CDR3 nucleotides read TGTGCCAGCAGCACCTCCTTTGTTCCGGAGACGCAAGAAGAGACCCAGTACTTC. This codes for CASSTSFVPETQEETQYF.

V and J are TRBV6-6 and TRBJ2-5; no clear D. The V end lost 2 bases, the J end lost 4 bases, and 17 bases lay between the germline ends. CDR1 and CDR2 from the germline V gene are MNHNY and SVGAGI (reference sequence). The CDR3 runs to 16 residues. CDR3 region: CASSYGPSTLAETQYF. CDR3 in DNA: TGTGCCAGCAGTTACGGACCCTCGACGTTAGCAGAGACCCAGTACTTC.

This sequence joins TRBV7-2 and TRBJ2-5; no firm D call. TRBJ2-7 matches the DNA end more closely, so the J call is doubtful. CDR3 size: 13 residues. Per germline, CDR1 SGHTA and CDR2 FQGNSA. The CDR3 DNA reads as TGTGCCAGCAGCTTCTGGAAGTCCTACGAGCAGTACTTC. It encodes CASSFWKSYEQYF.

This clone turned up a few times. The V gene is TRBV28, the J gene TRBJ1-2; D gene uncertain. The CDR3 loop spans 13 amino acids. CDR1 and CDR2 from the germline V gene are MDHEN and SYDVKM. Trimming left V 7 bases short and J 6 bases short, with 15 bases between. The CDR3 bases are TGTGCCAGCACCGCGACAAGAAGACATGGCTACACCTTC. Its protein is CASTATRRHGYTF.

The CDR3 sequence is CASIFGQNTGELFF. DNA of the CDR3: TGTGCCAGCATTTTCGGACAGAACACCGGGGAGCTGTTTTTT. J is TRBJ2-2 and V is TRBV28; D is perhaps TRBD1 (5 bases). The CDR3 consists of 14 residues. Per germline, CDR1 MDHEN and CDR2 SYDVKM. Trimming removed 7 bases at V and 1 base at J, with 10 bases between.

This chain joins TRBV7-2 and TRBJ1-5; no clear D gene. CDR1 SGHTA and CDR2 FQGNSA come from the germline V gene. Trimming left V 5 bases short and J 1 base short, with 9 bases between. The CDR3 runs 14 residues. CDR3 in DNA: TGTGCCAGCAGCGCAGTGGGGAGCAATCAGCCCCAGCATTTT. It yields the protein CASSAVGSNQPQHF.

This chain connects TRBV10-3 to TRBJ2-5, with 7 bases fitting TRBD2. The J call may be mistaken, given a closer DNA end match to TRBJ2-7. CDR3 size: 15 residues. Germline V gives CDR1 ENHRY, CDR2 SYGVKD. The CDR3 sequence: CAISATSLPTYEQYF. As DNA, the CDR3 is TGTGCCATCAGTGCGACTAGCCTCCCGACCTACGAGCAGTACTTC.

In DNA, the CDR3 is TGCAATATCGGGGATACGCAGTATTTT. It yields the protein CNIGDTQYF. The chain links TRBV20-1 to TRBJ2-3, with no clear D. CDR3 size: 9 residues. Germline CDR1 and CDR2: DFQATT and SNEGSKA (reference sequence).

This clone occurred once. The chain links TRBV6-5 to TRBJ2-7; 7 bases map to TRBD1. The CDR3 covers 15 residues. The germline V gene encodes CDR1 MNHEY and CDR2 SVGAGI. Losses at the gene ends were 5 bases for V and 0 bases for J; bases not matched to a gene: 7. CDR3 sequence: CASSPPRGSSYEQYF. CDR3 DNA sequence: TGTGCCAGCAGTCCTCCCAGGGGGAGCTCCTACGAGCAGTACTTC.

This chain connects TRBV7-9 to TRBJ1-5; possible D gene TRBD1, 5 bases. Trimming pared 1 base from V and 7 bases from J, leaving 17 bases between. This CDR3 contains 16 residues. CDR1 SEHNR and CDR2 FQNEAQ come from the germline V gene (reference sequence). In DNA, the CDR3 is TGTGCCAGCAGCTTAGAGGCGAGGGAGGGGTGGCAGCCCCAGCATTTT. Amino acid sequence: CASSLEAREGWQPQHF. Looking up the rest from reference TRBV7-9 and TRBJ1-5 gives the full variable domain: DTGVSQNPRHKITKRGQNVTFRCDPISEHNRLYWYRQTLGQGPEFLTYFQNEAQLEKSRLLSDRFSAERPKGSFSTLEIQRTEQGDSAMYLCASSLEAREGWQPQHFGDGTRLSIL.

As DNA, the CDR3 is TGTGCCAGTAGGGACTTGAGCTCCTACAATGAGCAGTTCTTC. Its translation is CASRDLSSYNEQFF. The rearrangement uses TRBV19 and TRBJ2-1; possibly TRBD2 for D (5 bases). V was clipped by 6 bases and J by 0 bases, with 9 bases between them. Germline V lookup: CDR1 LNHDA, CDR2 SQIVND (reference sequence). The CDR3 runs to 14 residues.

The chain carries TRBV10-3 and TRBJ2-6; TRBD2 matches at 8 bases. The length of the CDR3 is 17 residues. V was pared by 0 bases and J by 1 base, with 2 bases of the junction left unmatched. Germline CDR1 ENHRY, CDR2 SYGVKD. CDR3 residues: CAISESGGRSGANVLTF. The CDR3 DNA follows: TGTGCCATCAGTGAGTCTGGCGGGAGGTCTGGGGCCAACGTCCTGACTTTC.

V usage is TRBV7-2 and J usage is TRBJ1-1; D is undetermined. The CDR3 runs 12 residues. Germline CDR1 and CDR2: SGHTA and FQGNSA. Trimming removed 4 bases from V and 6 bases from J, with 9 bases in between. CDR3 in amino acids: CASSSHGAEAFF. In nucleotides, the CDR3 is TGTGCCAGCAGCTCCCACGGGGCTGAAGCTTTCTTT.

The chain uses TRBV11-2 and TRBJ1-2; no firm D call. The CDR3 spans 13 residues. Between the trimmed V and J ends, which lost 0 bases and 1 base, there was a span of 3 bases. Germline CDR1 is SGHAT and CDR2 is FQNNGV. The CDR3 spells CASSLDNNYGYTF. In DNA, the CDR3 is TGTGCCAGCAGCTTAGACAATAACTATGGCTACACCTTC.

Details on this clone: In the same sample, other DNA sequences code for this CDR3. This chain connects TRBV7-2 to TRBJ1-1, with D unresolved. Germline V gene lookup returns CDR1 SGHTA and CDR2 FQGNSA. Deletions cut 5 bases from V and 8 bases from J, with 21 bases between. CDR3 length: 15 amino acids. The CDR3 protein is CASSARIIGSQEAFF. The CDR3 coding sequence is TGTGCCAGCAGCGCCAGAATTATCGGGAGCCAAGAAGCTTTCTTT.

In regard to this clone: A junction end diverges from the germline sequence, so it may reflect a read error. This chain links TRBV9 with TRBJ2-7, with 8 bases that match TRBD2. Per germline, CDR1 SGDLS and CDR2 YYNGEE. The CDR3 loop spans 16 amino acids. CDR3 amino acids: CASSVGAREASDEQYF. The CDR3, as DNA: TGTGCCAGCAGCGTAGGGGCGCGGGAGGCCTCCGACGAGCAGTACTTC.

This chain joins TRBV28 and TRBJ1-1, with 11 bases matching TRBD1. Germline trimming cut 4 bases from V and 4 bases from J; bases unmatched to any gene: 8. CDR3 length equals 16 residues. The germline V gene has CDR1 MDHEN and CDR2 SYDVKM. The CDR3, as DNA: TGTGCCAGCAGTTCAATAATGGACAGGGGGCGCACTGAAGCTTTCTTT. Protein: CASSSIMDRGRTEAFF. Combining the CDR3 with reference TRBV28 and TRBJ1-1 gives the whole variable domain DVKVTQSSRYLVKRTGEKVFLECVQDMDHENMFWYRQDPGLGLRLIYFSYDVKMKEKGDIPEGYSVSREKKERFSLILESASTNQTSMYLCASSSIMDRGRTEAFFGQGTRLTVV.

CDR3 sequence reads: CASSIRAGGPDTQYF. In DNA, the CDR3 is TGTGCCAGTAGTATCCGGGCGGGAGGGCCAGATACGCAGTATTTT. The chain joins TRBV19 to TRBJ2-3, with 9 bases aligning to TRBD2. Germline V CDR1 and CDR2: LNHDA, SQIVND (reference sequence). This CDR3 is 15 amino acids long. Trimming at V came to 3 bases and at J to 4 bases, leaving 5 bases not matched to a gene.

The V and J genes are TRBV28 and TRBJ1-5; 7 bases map to TRBD1. The CDR3 extends over 17 amino acids. V lost 3 bases to trimming and J lost 0 bases; unmatched junction nucleotides: 8. Per the germline V gene, CDR1 is MDHEN and CDR2 is SYDVKM. The CDR3 bases are TGTGCCAGCAGTTTTGGGACAGATAATAATAGCAATCAGCCCCAGCATTTT. Amino acids: CASSFGTDNNSNQPQHF. Combining the CDR3 with reference TRBV28 and TRBJ1-5 gives the whole variable domain DVKVTQSSRYLVKRTGEKVFLECVQDMDHENMFWYRQDPGLGLRLIYFSYDVKMKEKGDIPEGYSVSREKKERFSLILESASTNQTSMYLCASSFGTDNNSNQPQHFGDGTRLSIL.

The chain employs TRBV29-1 and TRBJ2-1, with a possible D match to TRBD2 (6 bases). The CDR3 has 13 residues. V was clipped by 2 bases and J by 5 bases, with 10 bases between them. CDR1 SQVTM and CDR2 ANQGSEA come from the germline V gene. This CDR3 is CSVEKSGDNEQFF. CDR3 bases: TGCAGCGTTGAAAAATCGGGAGACAATGAGCAGTTCTTC.